The 26 T cell receptor beta chains given below trace back to one sample, sequenced in a study of T cells expressing NK-cell markers. Each CDR3 protein gets one entry in TCRdb, which reprocessed the 5' RACE reads and gives no DNA. The sample totals over 200,000 distinct CDR3 sequences. The specimen was blood T cells: a sorted CD56 or NKG2C T cell subset, CD4+ or CD8+ T cells, or bulk PBMC T cells (not recorded which). The receptors shown here come from a young man in good health.

J is TRBJ2-4 and V is TRBV2; no DNA is available, so the TRBD2 call from TCRdb remains unchecked. This CDR3 is 17 amino acids long. The V gene's germline CDR1 is SNHLY and CDR2 FYNNEI. CDR3 residues: CASSVLAGALAKNIQYF.

The chain uses TRBV12-3 or TRBV12-4 and TRBJ2-1; the D call from TCRdb, TRBD1, cannot be confirmed without DNA. This CDR3 is built from 15 residues. The CDR3 sequence is CASSLHLGGDNEQFF.

This chain links TRBV5-1 with TRBJ1-3. The CDR3 is made up of 15 amino acids. Looked up from germline, CDR1 is SGHRS and CDR2 is YFSETQ. The CDR3 is CASSLAVGRVDTIYF.

The chain employs TRBV12-3 or TRBV12-4 and TRBJ1-5. This CDR3 has 15 amino acids. This CDR3 reads CASSGGTDTRSPQHF.

The chain is built from TRBV5-5 and TRBJ2-5; the TCRdb call, TRBD1, lacks DNA for checking. The V gene's germline CDR1 is SGHKS and CDR2 YYEKEE (reference sequence). This CDR3 has 17 residues. The CDR3 is CASSPRIPGPGGETQYF.

V usage is TRBV29-1 and J usage is TRBJ2-3. The CDR3 is 14 residues long. Germline CDR1 reads SQVTM; CDR2 reads ANQGSEA. CDR3 loop: CSVEPRLASDTQYF.

The chain combines TRBV12-3 or TRBV12-4 with TRBJ2-1. The CDR3 contains 12 residues. The chain's CDR3 is CASSLSYNEQFF.

The chain carries TRBV5-4 and TRBJ2-5; TCRdb designates TRBD2, a call that cannot be tested without DNA. Germline values: CDR1 SGHNT, CDR2 YYREEE (reference sequence). CDR3 length: 16 residues. The CDR3 reads CASSPGRREGPETQYF.

This chain links TRBV20-1 with TRBJ2-1. The CDR3 spans 11 residues. Germline lookup yields CDR1 DFQATT and CDR2 SNEGSKA (reference sequence). The CDR3 is CSAPLLNEQFF.

This rearrangement joins TRBV5-1 to TRBJ2-3; TCRdb proposes TRBD2, but this gene call is untestable without DNA. Looked up from germline, CDR1 is SGHRS and CDR2 is YFSETQ. The CDR3 has 15 amino acids. This CDR3 reads CASSSTGGSTDTQYF.

The rearrangement joins TRBV10-3 to TRBJ1-3. The CDR3 is 13 residues long. Germline V gene lookup returns CDR1 ENHRY and CDR2 SYGVKD. The CDR3 here is CAITAVDGNTIYF.

The V gene is TRBV27, the J gene TRBJ1-2; the D call of TRBD1 rests on TCRdb alone, since no DNA is present to check it. Germline lookup yields CDR1 MNHEY and CDR2 SMNVEV (reference sequence). This CDR3 region has 13 residues. The CDR3: CASRRDSIDGYTF.

V is TRBV7-9 and J is TRBJ2-1. The germline V gene has CDR1 SEHNR and CDR2 FQNEAQ (reference sequence). This CDR3 spans 15 amino acids. The CDR3 loop reads CASSLEGGSYNEQFF.

V and J are TRBV28 and TRBJ2-7; checking the TCRdb D call of TRBD1 is not possible without DNA. The germline CDR1 and CDR2 sequences are MDHEN and SYDVKM. The CDR3 loop spans 14 amino acids. The CDR3 is CASTQGQGNYEQYF.

The CDR3 here is CASSQATSHWGTGELFF. The gene calls are TRBV6-1 and TRBJ2-2. The CDR3 has 17 amino acids. CDR1 is MNHNS, CDR2 SASEGT, per germline.

V is TRBV20-1 and J is TRBJ1-1; without DNA, the TCRdb call of TRBD1 cannot be checked. Germline values: CDR1 DFQATT, CDR2 SNEGSKA (reference sequence). The CDR3 runs 12 residues. The CDR3: CSAQDRFSEAFF.

The chain is built from TRBV4-2 and TRBJ2-7; TCRdb's D call, TRBD1, is unchecked because there is no DNA. Germline V gene data show CDR1 as LGHNA and CDR2 as YNFKEQ. The CDR3 runs to 14 residues. The CDR3 sequence is CASSQAVGRDEQYF.

The J gene is TRBJ1-6, the V gene TRBV18. The V gene's germline CDR1 is KGHSH and CDR2 LQKENI. CDR3 size: 15 residues. The chain's CDR3 is CASSRSGTVDSPLHF.

The chain combines TRBV18 with TRBJ2-3; TCRdb names TRBD2, which stays unverified in the absence of DNA. The CDR3 sequence is 20 residues long. Germline V lookup: CDR1 KGHSH, CDR2 LQKENI. The CDR3 loop reads CASSQNSRGLAGDRRDTQYF.

This sequence joins TRBV20-1 and TRBJ2-5; the D call from TCRdb, TRBD1, cannot be confirmed without DNA. The CDR3 is made up of 14 amino acids. Germline CDR1 and CDR2: DFQATT and SNEGSKA (reference sequence). CDR3 sequence: CSAGGGQPQETQYF.

The chain recombines TRBV5-4 with TRBJ2-5. Germline V lookup: CDR1 SGHNT, CDR2 YYREEE (reference sequence). The CDR3 spans 13 residues. The CDR3 here is CASSFVQQETQYF.

The chain has TRBV20-1 and TRBJ2-1; there is no DNA to check the TCRdb D call of TRBD2. The CDR3 loop spans 18 amino acids. Germline CDR1 DFQATT, CDR2 SNEGSKA (reference sequence). This CDR3 reads CSASGGLAGGKGYNEQFF.

The chain carries TRBV6-1 and TRBJ2-5; as DNA is missing, the TRBD1 call by TCRdb cannot be tested. CDR3 length: 14 residues. Germline values: CDR1 MNHNS, CDR2 SASEGT. CDR3 region: CASSLPGGQETQYF.

The rearrangement links TRBV24-1 to TRBJ1-2; no DNA is available, so the TRBD1 call from TCRdb remains unchecked. In germline, CDR1 is KGHDR, CDR2 SFDVKD. The CDR3 is 15 amino acids. Here the CDR3 reads CATSDPYTGMDGYTF.

This sequence joins TRBV7-9 and TRBJ2-1; TCRdb's D gene call, TRBD2, goes unchecked for lack of DNA. The CDR3 spans 17 residues. CDR1 and CDR2 from the germline V gene are SEHNR and FQNEAQ (reference sequence). CDR3 amino acids: CASSPRLAAIAVDEQFF.

J is TRBJ1-3 and V is TRBV4-3. The CDR3 consists of 12 residues. Germline V CDR1 and CDR2: LGHNA, YSLEER. The chain's CDR3 is CASSQSRNTIYF.